A selection of T cell receptor beta chains follows, all from one sample in a study of sequential checkpoint blockade in melanoma. Assay used: immunoSEQ multiplex PCR; TCRdb lists only in-frame clones, some missing. The table lists 4,500 to 6,000 clones, approximately 40% of them singletons. The sequencing here drew on tumor tissue (inferred from file names), taken from a patient given nivolumab and ipilimumab in sequence. These receptor sequences come from a human donor with melanoma. The CDR3 runs from the conserved cysteine through the conserved F or W. D genes are given only for firm matches. Rows may omit the clone size; those that give it use once, few, many or a size class.

TGTGCCAGCAGTGCCGAAACAGGTGCCTACGAGCAGTACTTC CASSAETGAYEQYF - TRBJ2-7 TRBV25-1 -
TGTGCCAGCAGCTTAACCAGGGAAACTGAAGCTTTCTTT CASSLTRETEAFF - TRBJ1-1 TRBV6-8 medium-sized
TGTGCCAGCAGTGTGGATAGGGGCACAGATACGCAGTATTTT CASSVDRGTDTQYF - TRBJ2-3 TRBV6-8 -
TGTGCCAGCAGCTTAGGTTTGGACACTGAAGCTTTCTTT CASSLGLDTEAFF - TRBJ1-1 TRBV7-1 -
TGTGCCACACTAACAGGGGGCGTCAACCGATGGAACACTGAAGCTTTCTTT CATLTGGVNRWNTEAFF TRBD1 TRBJ1-1 TRBV19 -
TGTGCCAGCAGTTTAGGACTAGCGCAAATCTCCTACGAGCAGTACTTC CASSLGLAQISYEQYF TRBD2 TRBJ2-7 TRBV28 -
TGCGCCAGCAGCCGATCCCGGGGGGCCGAGCAGTACTTC CASSRSRGAEQYF - TRBJ2-7 TRBV4-1 few
TGTGCCAGCAGTTACTCCCGGGACGGGAACTACAATGAGCAGTTCTTC CASSYSRDGNYNEQFF - TRBJ2-1 TRBV6-8 few
TGTGCCAGCGGACTTGCGGGATCCTACGAGCAGTACTTC CASGLAGSYEQYF - TRBJ2-7 TRBV10-3 -
TGTGCCAGTAGTATAGGAGGGATGAATGGCTACACCTTC CASSIGGMNGYTF - TRBJ1-2 TRBV19 -
TGTGCCAGCAGCGTAGAGGTGGGGACCAGAAGCTACAATGAGCAGTTCTTC CASSVEVGTRSYNEQFF - TRBJ2-1 TRBV9 few
TGTGCCAGTAGTCCGGACAGGGGGTTCTACAATGAGCAGTTCTTC CASSPDRGFYNEQFF TRBD1 TRBJ2-1 TRBV19 -
TGTGCCAGCAGCTCAACCCCGGGACTTAGTCAAGAGACCCAGTACTTC CASSSTPGLSQETQYF - TRBJ2-5 TRBV11-3 few
TGTGCCAGCAGTTCCGGACAGGGTTGGAGGGATAGCAATCAGCCCCAGCATTTT CASSSGQGWRDSNQPQHF TRBD1 TRBJ1-5 TRBV28 -
TGTGCCAGCAGTTTGACTAGCGGGATAAGCGATGAGCAGTTCTTC CASSLTSGISDEQFF TRBD2 TRBJ2-1 TRBV6-8 medium-sized
TGTGCCAGCACGACCCGGGGACAGGGGATCTATGGCTACACCTTC CASTTRGQGIYGYTF TRBD1 TRBJ1-2 TRBV6-7 few
TGTGCCAGCAGTGAATTAAGGGGACTAGCGGGAATGCAAGATACGCAGTATTTT CASSELRGLAGMQDTQYF TRBD2 TRBJ2-3 TRBV25-1 -
TGCGCCAGCAGCTTGGTCAGTCTTAATGAAAAACTGTTTTTT CASSLVSLNEKLFF - TRBJ1-4 TRBV5-1 -
TGTGCCAGCAGCGGAGACATGTCCCGGGGCGAGCAGTACTTC CASSGDMSRGEQYF - TRBJ2-7 TRBV9 few
TGTGCCAGCAGCTTAAGCCGGGCCTTCCCCCTTAACACCGGGGAGCTGTTTTTT CASSLSRAFPLNTGELFF - TRBJ2-2 TRBV11-3 few
TGTGCCAGCAGCTTAAAAGGGACAGGGTCCTGGGAGCAGTACTTC CASSLKGTGSWEQYF TRBD1 TRBJ2-7 TRBV7-6 -
TGTGCCAGCAGTGAAGGGGTTAGGTCCTACAATGAGCAGTTCTTC CASSEGVRSYNEQFF - TRBJ2-1 TRBV2 few
TGCGCCAGCCCTCCTTCAGGGGGCCCCGCGAACACCGGGGAGCTGTTTTTT CASPPSGGPANTGELFF TRBD1 TRBJ2-2 TRBV23-1 few
TGTGCCAGCAGCGTAGCGGCTAGCGGGGCCTACGAGCAGTACTTC CASSVAASGAYEQYF TRBD2 TRBJ2-7 TRBV9 medium-sized
TGTGCCAGCAGCCTTTGGACAGGGCCAAATTCCGGTTCCTACGAGCAGTACTTC CASSLWTGPNSGSYEQYF TRBD1 TRBJ2-7 TRBV7-7 few
TGTGCCAGCAGTTCCCAGAGGGCTTACAGGGACAATGAGCAGTTCTTC CASSSQRAYRDNEQFF - TRBJ2-1 TRBV6-8 -
TGTGCCATCAGCGGGGCAACGGAAAACAATGAGCAGTTCTTC CAISGATENNEQFF TRBD2 TRBJ2-1 TRBV6-8 -
TGTGCCAGCTCACCACCCTCCCTCAGGTCCAATGAGCAGTTCTTC CASSPPSLRSNEQFF - TRBJ2-1 TRBV18 few
TGTGCCTGGAGCCGTTCTCTGGGAGGCGAGACCCAGTACTTC CAWSRSLGGETQYF - TRBJ2-5 TRBV30 -
TGTGCCAGCAGCCAGGAGGGAGAAGGCTACGAGCAGTACTTC CASSQEGEGYEQYF - TRBJ2-7 TRBV28 -
TGTGCCATCAGTGTGGGACTAGCGGAGAACAATGAGCAGTTCTTC CAISVGLAENNEQFF TRBD2 TRBJ2-1 TRBV6-8 -
TGTGCCAGCACAGGTGGCGTCGGGTATGGCTACACCTTC CASTGGVGYGYTF - TRBJ1-2 TRBV12-5 -
TGTGCCAGTAAAAAGCGGGAAGCCAATGAGCAGTTCTTC CASKKREANEQFF TRBD2 TRBJ2-1 TRBV19 -
TGCGCCAGCAGCCCGGGACAGGGTTGGAACGAGCAGTACTTC CASSPGQGWNEQYF TRBD1 TRBJ2-7 TRBV4-1 few
TGCGCCAGCAGTGAGGACGAGACGACCGGGGAGCTGTTTTTT CASSEDETTGELFF - TRBJ2-2 TRBV10-1 -
TGTGCCAGCAGTTTATACCCAACCAGGGGCGGCGAGCAGTACTTC CASSLYPTRGGEQYF - TRBJ2-7 TRBV28 -
TGTGCCAGCTCACCAGAACAACCTCCAGATACGCAGTATTTT CASSPEQPPDTQYF - TRBJ2-3 TRBV18 few
TGTGCCAGCTCACCGGGACAGGGGTCGTTAGAAAAACTGTTTTTT CASSPGQGSLEKLFF TRBD1 TRBJ1-4 TRBV18 once
TGTGCCAGCAGTTACTCCCTGGGGGGCAGTCTAACAACCTACGAGCAGTACTTC CASSYSLGGSLTTYEQYF - TRBJ2-7 TRBV6-8 -
TGTGCCAGCTCACCGCAAGCAGCGAACACCGGGGAGCTGTTTTTT CASSPQAANTGELFF - TRBJ2-2 TRBV18 -
TGTGCCAGCAGTAGCGGACAGACTCTTAATGAAAAACTGTTTTTT CASSSGQTLNEKLFF - TRBJ1-4 TRBV25-1 -
TGTGCCAGCAGTCTCGGGACTAGCGGGAGCGGGGGCACAGATACGCAGTATTTT CASSLGTSGSGGTDTQYF TRBD2 TRBJ2-3 TRBV6-8 -
TGTGCCAGCTCACCACCGGGACAGGGTAACTATGGCTACACCTTC CASSPPGQGNYGYTF TRBD1 TRBJ1-2 TRBV18 -
TGTGCCAGCAGCCTGACAGGGGGCACTGAAGCTTTCTTT CASSLTGGTEAFF TRBD1 TRBJ1-1 TRBV7-1 -
TGCGCCAGCAGCCAAGGACTAGTGGAGACCCAGTACTTC CASSQGLVETQYF TRBD2 TRBJ2-5 TRBV23-1 medium-sized
TGCGCCAGCAGCTTGGAGGGGTCCTACAATGAGCAGTTCTTC CASSLEGSYNEQFF - TRBJ2-1 TRBV5-1 -
TGTGCCAGCAGCCACACTCCCACCGGGACGACGGCTTTCTTT CASSHTPTGTTAFF - TRBJ1-1 TRBV6-8 few
TGTGCCAGCAGGGAAGAAATAGGCTATGGCTACACCTTC CASREEIGYGYTF - TRBJ1-2 TRBV28 medium-sized
TGTGCCAGCAGTTCGACTAGCGGTAGCAATGAGCAGTTCTTC CASSSTSGSNEQFF TRBD2 TRBJ2-1 TRBV9 -